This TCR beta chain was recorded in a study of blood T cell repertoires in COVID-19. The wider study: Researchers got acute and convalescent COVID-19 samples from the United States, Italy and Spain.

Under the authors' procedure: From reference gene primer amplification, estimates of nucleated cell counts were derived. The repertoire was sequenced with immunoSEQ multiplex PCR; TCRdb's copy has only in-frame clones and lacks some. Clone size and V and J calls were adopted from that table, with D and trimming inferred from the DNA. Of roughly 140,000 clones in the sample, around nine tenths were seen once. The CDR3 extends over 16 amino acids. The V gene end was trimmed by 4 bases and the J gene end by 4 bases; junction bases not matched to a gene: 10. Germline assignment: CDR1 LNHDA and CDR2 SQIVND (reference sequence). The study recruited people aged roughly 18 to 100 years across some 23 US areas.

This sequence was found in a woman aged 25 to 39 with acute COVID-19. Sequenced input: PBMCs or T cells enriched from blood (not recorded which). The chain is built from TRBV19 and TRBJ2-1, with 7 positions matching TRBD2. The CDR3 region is CASSSGRSPSYNEQFF. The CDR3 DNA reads TGTGCCAGTAGTAGCGGGAGATCCCCCTCTTACAATGAGCAGTTCTTC.